This T cell receptor beta chain originates from a study of T cells expressing NK-cell markers. Looking at the study overall: Sequencing covered eight donors, seven HCMV-seropositive and one seronegative.

Study-level results: These same clonotypes (in a handful of donors) also led the CD3+CD56-NKG2C+ fraction.

A word on this clonotype: Its antigen is currently unknown.

Each CDR3 protein gets one entry in TCRdb, which reprocessed the 5' RACE reads and gives no DNA. The sample has 550,000 to 600,000 distinct CDR3 sequences; the top ten hold about 3.6%. This CDR3 contains 17 residues. Germline V gene sequence: CDR1 LNHDA, CDR2 SQIVND (reference sequence). This clonotype originated in a man in his late teens or twenties in good health. Sequenced input: blood T cells: a sorted CD56 or NKG2C T cell subset, CD4+ or CD8+ T cells, or bulk PBMC T cells (not recorded which). The V gene is TRBV19, the J gene TRBJ2-1; TCRdb calls TRBD2, which cannot be checked without DNA. The CDR3 here is CASSEGLAGPFYNEQFF.